This T cell receptor beta chain was captured by sequencing in a study of identical twins. TCRdb re-analysed the 5' RACE reads in MiXCR, keeping a single row per CDR3 protein. The table records hundreds of thousands of distinct CDR3 sequences, around 12% of them present only once. Germline assignment: CDR1 SEHNR and CDR2 FQNEAQ (reference sequence). V shed 3 bases and J 3 bases; nucleotides not matched to a gene: 5. CDR3 length equals 16 residues. This sample also appeared in a second study, on yellow fever vaccine responses in identical twins.

V usage is TRBV7-9 and J usage is TRBJ1-6; TRBD1 aligns across 7 bases. The clonotype originates from a woman between 18 and 29 years old in good health. The sample consisted of PBMCs. CDR3 sequence reads: CASSFGGTDYNSPLHF. The CDR3 nucleotides are TGTGCCAGCAGCTTCGGAGGGACAGACTATAATTCACCCCTCCACTTT.